The T cell receptor beta chain under discussion was sequenced for a study of blood T cell repertoires in COVID-19. Overall study context: The study drew acute and convalescent COVID-19 samples from the United States, Italy and Spain. PBMCs, B-cell-depleted T cells, or T cells were the source of the cDNA or gDNA that made up the material.

Authors' processing steps: Using reference gene primer amplification, nucleated cell counts were estimated. Sequencing was performed with immunoSEQ multiplex PCR; in TCRdb, only in-frame clones are kept and a portion is missing. D and trimming come from the DNA, and the V and J calls and clone size come from that table. In the table there are about 68,000 clones, approximately 81% of which are singletons. This TCR came from a man between 50 and 59 years old with active COVID-19. The sequenced material came from peripheral blood.

This CDR3 is CASSLGVAGNTIYF. The CDR3, as DNA: TGTGCCAGCAGCTTAGGTGTGGCCGGAAACACCATATATTTT. The chain uses TRBV7-9 and TRBJ1-3; D is unclear. The CDR3 is made up of 14 amino acids. V was cut by 1 base and J by 4 bases, with 8 bases left in between. The germline V gene encodes CDR1 SEHNR and CDR2 FQNEAQ (reference sequence).